Following are 25 T cell receptor beta chains from one sample sequenced in a study of blood T cell repertoires in COVID-19. TCRdb keeps only in-frame clones here, not all; method: immunoSEQ multiplex PCR. Altogether around 150,000 clones are present, 75% to 85% being singletons, with the ten largest covering around 4%. Sequencing input: peripheral blood. These receptors were obtained from a man aged 60-69 years with acute or convalescent COVID-19.

The chain is built from TRBV6-4 and TRBJ2-5; the match to TRBD2 covers 8 bases. The CDR3 loop spans 13 amino acids. Germline loops: CDR1 MRHNA, CDR2 SNTAGT. Losses at the gene ends were 9 bases for V and 5 bases for J; bases not matched to a gene: 8. The CDR3 nucleotides are TGTGCCAGGAGCGGGAGCCCTCGTGAGACCCAGTACTTC. Translation: CARSGSPRETQYF.

This clone came up a few times. The J gene is TRBJ2-7, the V gene TRBV29-1; D is uncertain. The CDR3 is 12 amino acids. The germline CDR1 and CDR2 sequences are SQVTM and ANQGSEA. V lost 4 bases and J lost 9, with 16 bases in between. The CDR3 loop reads CSVGDIASRQYF. CDR3 DNA: TGCAGCGTTGGTGACATTGCCTCGCGGCAGTACTTC.

The V call is TRBV18, the J call TRBJ1-1; perhaps TRBD1 as D (6 bases). The ends were cut back, 4 bases at V and 1 base at J, with 10 bases in the middle. There are 14 residues in the CDR3. Germline V CDR1 and CDR2: KGHSH, LQKENI. CDR3 DNA sequence: TGTGCCAGCTCACAAAGACAGGAGAACACTGAAGCTTTCTTT. It encodes CASSQRQENTEAFF.

This chain connects TRBV5-1 to TRBJ2-3; D is ambiguous. Germline CDR1 and CDR2: SGHRS and YFSETQ. Trimming took 4 bases from V and 4 from J, leaving 13 bases between them. This CDR3 contains 14 residues. CDR3 protein: CASSPSSGPDTQYF. CDR3 bases: TGCGCCAGCAGCCCCTCCTCGGGTCCAGATACGCAGTATTTT.

This clone showed up many times. CDR3 region: CASSHNTGTNLPYEQYF. The CDR3 DNA is TGCGCCAGCAGCCACAACACCGGGACTAACCTACCCTACGAGCAGTACTTC. The rearrangement links TRBV4-1 to TRBJ2-7; TRBD2 aligns across 7 bases. The CDR3 consists of 17 residues. J gave up 2 bases and V 3 bases, and 13 bases lay outside the gene matches. CDR1 MGHRA and CDR2 YSYEKL come from the germline V gene.

The gene calls are TRBV29-1 and TRBJ1-1; D remains ambiguous. This CDR3 has 13 residues. V was pared by 4 bases and J by 4 bases, with 13 bases between. Germline CDR1 is SQVTM and CDR2 is ANQGSEA. Here the CDR3 reads CSVVSIRGTEAFF. CDR3 nucleotides: TGCAGCGTTGTGTCCATTCGGGGCACTGAAGCTTTCTTT.

The chain uses TRBV6-5 and TRBJ1-1; unclear D gene. With 7 bases removed from V and 12 bases from J, the gap between germline ends came to 18 bases. The germline gives CDR1 MNHEY, CDR2 SVGAGI. The CDR3 spans 12 residues. This chain's CDR3 is CASNMLRGSSFF. Written as DNA, the CDR3 is TGTGCCAGCAATATGCTTCGGGGTAGTTCTTTCTTT.

The chain combines TRBV10-1 with TRBJ1-6; D may be TRBD1 (6 bases). Germline CDR1 is WNHNN and CDR2 is SYGVQD (reference sequence). V lost 7 bases, J lost 5 bases, and 18 bases lay in between. CDR3 length equals 16 residues. CDR3 sequence reads: CASTDPPGEDNSPLHF. Here the CDR3 DNA reads TGCGCCAGCACCGACCCCCCAGGGGAAGATAATTCACCCCTCCACTTT.

This clone appeared a few times. The chain combines TRBV5-6 with TRBJ2-2, with 7 nucleotides matching TRBD1. V lost 4 bases and J lost 7; bases outside the gene matches: 10. Germline CDR1 and CDR2: SGHDT and YYEEEE. CDR3 length: 15 amino acids. The CDR3 coding sequence is TGTGCCAGCAGCCTAATAGACAGGGTTGTCGGGGAGCTGTTTTTT. Its translation: CASSLIDRVVGELFF.

This clone was picked up one time. This chain joins TRBV3-1 (or the pseudogene TRBV3-2) and TRBJ2-7; 12 positions agree with TRBD2. V gave up 3 bases and J gave up 3 bases; unmatched junction bases: 0. This CDR3 comprises 14 residues. Per germline, CDR1 LGHDT and CDR2 YNNKEL (reference sequence). The DNA of the CDR3 is TGTGCCAGCAGCCAGACTAGCGGGAGCTACGAGCAGTACTTC. It yields the protein CASSQTSGSYEQYF.

The chain has TRBV12-3 or TRBV12-4 and TRBJ1-6; D is perhaps TRBD1 (5 bases). Trimming cost V 3 bases and J 13 bases, with 10 bases left between them. The CDR3 spans 12 residues. The CDR3, as DNA: TGTGCCAGCAGTTTCCCCGGGGGGCCCCTCCACTTT. It translates to CASSFPGGPLHF.

The CDR3 DNA reads as TGTGCCATGAACACGTCCGATAGCAATCAGCCCCAGCATTTT. Amino acids: CAMNTSDSNQPQHF. This chain uses TRBV10-3 with TRBJ1-5; D is unresolved. Germline CDR1 ENHRY, CDR2 SYGVKD. V dropped 9 bases and J dropped 0 bases, with 12 bases sitting between them. There are 14 residues in the CDR3.

The gene calls are TRBV5-4 and TRBJ2-5, with 11 nucleotides matching TRBD2. Germline V gives CDR1 SGHNT, CDR2 YYREEE (reference sequence). After removal of 1 base from V and 4 bases from J, the junction contained 0 bases not matched to a gene. The CDR3 spans 14 residues. The CDR3 loop is CASSLLAGGETQYF. The DNA of the CDR3 is TGTGCCAGCAGCTTGCTAGCGGGAGGAGAGACCCAGTACTTC.

The J gene is TRBJ2-1, the V gene TRBV7-9; 10 bases are shared with TRBD2. The J segment lost 6 bases and the V segment lost 5 bases, leaving 10 bases of the junction unmatched. The CDR3 totals 16 residues. Germline V CDR1 and CDR2: SEHNR, FQNEAQ (reference sequence). The CDR3 sequence is CASSPYGAGGSNEQFF. The CDR3 bases are TGTGCCAGCAGCCCCTATGGAGCGGGAGGGTCCAATGAGCAGTTCTTC.

CDR3 protein: CATSAATGSYGYTF. The CDR3 coding sequence is TGTGCCACCAGCGCCGCGACAGGGTCGTATGGCTACACCTTC. The rearrangement uses TRBV24-1 and TRBJ1-2; 7 bases map to TRBD1. V lost 7 bases to trimming and J lost 5 bases; unmatched junction nucleotides: 9. The CDR3 runs to 14 residues. The germline V gene encodes CDR1 KGHDR and CDR2 SFDVKD.

This clone was counted a single time. This sequence joins TRBV3-1 (or the pseudogene TRBV3-2) and TRBJ2-5, with 9 bases identical to TRBD2. From germline, CDR1 is LGHDT and CDR2 YNNKEL (reference sequence). This CDR3 is built from 17 residues. V lost 3 bases, J lost 2 bases, and 10 bases stayed unmatched. The CDR3 DNA reads TGTGCCAGCAGCCAGAGTGCGGGAGGGCCGGGACAAGAGACCCAGTACTTC. Translated: CASSQSAGGPGQETQYF.

This clone was recorded once. V usage is TRBV1 and J usage is TRBJ1-5; whether TRBD1, the table's D call, matches the DNA was not checked. TRBV1 is a documented pseudogene. The CDR3 totals 12 residues. CDR3 loop: CTSSQANRAPHF. Written as DNA, the CDR3 is TGCACCAGCAGCCAAGCCAACAGGGCCCCCCATTTT.

The rearrangement uses TRBV7-2 and TRBJ2-1; 10 bases are shared with TRBD2. Germline V CDR1 and CDR2: SGHTA, FQGNSA. After removal of 5 bases from V and 5 bases from J, the junction contained 6 bases not matched to a gene. The CDR3 totals 15 residues. The CDR3 reads CASSPWLAGDNEQFF. CDR3 nucleotides: TGTGCCAGCAGCCCCTGGCTAGCGGGAGACAATGAGCAGTTCTTC. The complete variable domain, with remaining parts taken from reference TRBV7-2 and TRBJ2-1, reads GAGVSQSPSNKVTEKGKDVELRCDPISGHTALYWYRQSLGQGLEFLIYFQGNSAPDKSGLPSDRFSAERTGGSVSTLTIQRTQQEDSAVYLCASSPWLAGDNEQFFGPGTRLTVL.

This clone showed up just a few times. J is TRBJ1-4 and V is TRBV28; unclear D gene. V shed 5 bases and J shed 7 bases, with 20 bases lying between them. The CDR3 is made up of 16 amino acids. Germline CDR1 and CDR2: MDHEN and SYDVKM. The CDR3 spells CASSPPDLEGGEKLFF. CDR3 bases: TGTGCCAGCAGTCCCCCTGACCTGGAGGGCGGTGAAAAACTGTTTTTT. Complete variable domain (other parts from reference TRBV28 and TRBJ1-4): DVKVTQSSRYLVKRTGEKVFLECVQDMDHENMFWYRQDPGLGLRLIYFSYDVKMKEKGDIPEGYSVSREKKERFSLILESASTNQTSMYLCASSPPDLEGGEKLFFGSGTQLSVL.

V is TRBV29-1 and J is TRBJ2-3; D unresolved. Germline V gives CDR1 SQVTM, CDR2 ANQGSEA. Trimming pared 5 bases from V and 3 bases from J, leaving 9 bases between. The CDR3 covers 12 residues. The CDR3 loop is CSVTEATDTQYF. For the CDR3, the DNA is TGCAGCGTTACCGAAGCTACAGATACGCAGTATTTT.

This clone was recorded a few times. The gene calls are TRBV4-1 and TRBJ2-5, with 10 positions matching TRBD1. Germline trimming cut 3 bases from V and 5 bases from J; bases unmatched to any gene: 6. This CDR3 contains 15 residues. From germline, CDR1 is MGHRA and CDR2 YSYEKL. The CDR3, as DNA: TGCGCCAGCAGCCACCGGGACAGGGGTGGGGAGACCCAGTACTTC. Translation: CASSHRDRGGETQYF.

This clone was counted at least ten times. The chain uses TRBV18 and TRBJ1-1, with 7 bases aligning to TRBD1. The V and J ends lost 3 bases and 4 bases, in that order; junction bases with no gene match: 8. Germline CDR1 reads KGHSH; CDR2 reads LQKENI. CDR3 length: 15 amino acids. CDR3 nucleotide sequence: TGTGCCAGCTCACCCGAGGGGGCTTGGGGCACTGAAGCTTTCTTT. Its protein is CASSPEGAWGTEAFF.

The chain is built from TRBV18 and TRBJ2-7; 7 bases line up with TRBD1. V lost 4 bases to trimming and J lost 4 bases; unmatched junction nucleotides: 13. Germline V lookup: CDR1 KGHSH, CDR2 LQKENI. The length of the CDR3 is 16 residues. The CDR3 DNA reads as TGTGCCAGCTCACTAACCTCCGGGACAGATGGATACGAGCAGTACTTC. Translated: CASSLTSGTDGYEQYF.

This clone was detected a few times. This chain connects TRBV28 to TRBJ1-6; 7 nucleotides line up with TRBD1. The CDR3 totals 16 residues. The J segment lost 4 bases and the V segment lost 5 bases, leaving 8 bases of the junction unmatched. The V gene's germline CDR1 is MDHEN and CDR2 SYDVKM. CDR3 amino acids: CASSSAGQTYNSPLHF. The CDR3 bases are TGTGCCAGCAGTAGTGCGGGACAGACTTATAATTCACCCCTCCACTTT.

The chain has TRBV4-1 and TRBJ2-1; the D gene is possibly TRBD1 (6 bases). Trimming removed 0 bases at V and 2 bases at J, with 11 bases between. This CDR3 spans 16 amino acids. Germline V lookup: CDR1 MGHRA, CDR2 YSYEKL. CDR3 DNA: TGCGCCAGCAGCCAAGAGACCCAGGGGCCCTACAATGAGCAGTTCTTC. Its translation is CASSQETQGPYNEQFF.